Listed below are T cell receptor beta chains from one sample, sequenced in a study of T cells in Graves' hyperthyroidism and ophthalmopathy. In TCRdb, the multiplex PCR reads were re-called with MiXCR into one record per CDR3 protein. This sample has some 400,000 distinct CDR3 sequences, with roughly 13% found just once. Sample: blood. The receptors were sampled from a man aged 30 to 39 with Graves' hyperthyroidism that later progressed to Graves' ophthalmopathy. Both conserved end residues are part of each CDR3. Fields, in order: V gene, D gene, clone size, J gene, CDR3 protein, CDR3 DNA. A D gene is named only where the DNA matches it firmly. Rows may omit the clone size; those that give it use once, few, many or a size class.

v_gene: TRBV7-2
d_gene: .
abundance: many
j_gene: TRBJ2-1
CDR3aa: CASSSDYGTLNEQFF
CDR3nt: TGTGCCAGCAGCTCGGACTACGGGACGCTCAATGAGCAGTTCTTC

v_gene: TRBV7-3
d_gene: TRBD2
abundance: .
j_gene: TRBJ2-1
CDR3aa: CAGSLTYSGGPYDQFF
CDR3nt: TGTGCCGGCAGCTTAACCTATAGCGGGGGGCCATATGATCAGTTCTTC

v_gene: TRBV10-2
d_gene: TRBD2
abundance: many
j_gene: TRBJ2-5
CDR3aa: CASKSTSGLGETQYF
CDR3nt: TGCGCCAGCAAGAGTACTAGCGGGCTCGGAGAGACCCAGTACTTC

v_gene: TRBV28
d_gene: .
abundance: .
j_gene: TRBJ2-7
CDR3aa: CACSEGPRSYEQYF
CDR3nt: TGTGCCTGCAGTGAGGGACCGCGGTCCTACGAGCAGTACTTC

v_gene: TRBV6-1
d_gene: .
abundance: .
j_gene: TRBJ2-1
CDR3aa: CASSEESYNEQFF
CDR3nt: TGTGCCAGCAGCGAGGAATCCTACAATGAGCAGTTCTTC

v_gene: TRBV2
d_gene: .
abundance: many
j_gene: TRBJ1-4
CDR3aa: CASSLQGDNEKLFF
CDR3nt: TGTGCCAGCAGTTTACAGGGAGATAATGAAAAACTGTTTTTT

v_gene: TRBV12-3/TRBV12-4
d_gene: .
abundance: many
j_gene: TRBJ1-5
CDR3aa: CASSLGGFNNQPQHF
CDR3nt: TGTGCCAGCAGTTTAGGGGGGTTTAACAATCAGCCCCAGCATTTT

v_gene: TRBV20-1
d_gene: .
abundance: .
j_gene: TRBJ2-1
CDR3aa: CSARTLGEQFF
CDR3nt: TGCAGTGCTCGGACCCTGGGGGAGCAGTTCTTC

v_gene: TRBV20-1
d_gene: .
abundance: many
j_gene: TRBJ1-1
CDR3aa: CSARAGVETEAFF
CDR3nt: TGCAGTGCTAGAGCAGGGGTTGAGACTGAAGCTTTCTTT

v_gene: TRBV10-2
d_gene: .
abundance: .
j_gene: TRBJ2-1
CDR3aa: CASSQVINEQFF
CDR3nt: TGCGCCAGTTCCCAGGTTATCAATGAGCAGTTCTTC

v_gene: TRBV2
d_gene: .
abundance: .
j_gene: TRBJ1-5
CDR3aa: CASSEQGTGQPQHF
CDR3nt: TGTGCCAGCAGTGAACAGGGAACTGGTCAGCCCCAGCATTTT

v_gene: TRBV11-3
d_gene: .
abundance: many
j_gene: TRBJ2-5
CDR3aa: CASSLPTSGREETQYF
CDR3nt: TGTGCCAGCAGCTTACCGACGAGCGGACGGGAAGAGACCCAGTACTTC

v_gene: TRBV12-3/TRBV12-4
d_gene: .
abundance: many
j_gene: TRBJ2-3
CDR3aa: CASSLATAQYF
CDR3nt: TGTGCCAGCAGTTTGGCCACGGCGCAGTATTTT

v_gene: TRBV29-1
d_gene: .
abundance: many
j_gene: TRBJ1-1
CDR3aa: CSVPSGGESFF
CDR3nt: TGCAGCGTCCCTTCGGGGGGCGAGTCTTTCTTT

v_gene: TRBV3-1
d_gene: .
abundance: many
j_gene: TRBJ1-5
CDR3aa: CASSQGNNLGQPQHF
CDR3nt: TGTGCCAGCAGCCAAGGAAACAATTTAGGGCAGCCCCAGCATTTT

v_gene: TRBV2
d_gene: .
abundance: many
j_gene: TRBJ1-6
CDR3aa: CASSGAWNSPLHF
CDR3nt: TGTGCCAGCAGCGGGGCTTGGAATTCACCCCTCCACTTT

v_gene: TRBV30
d_gene: .
abundance: .
j_gene: TRBJ2-6
CDR3aa: CAWGRRDSGNSGANVLTF
CDR3nt: TGTGCCTGGGGGCGACGGGACTCGGGGAACTCTGGGGCCAACGTCCTGACTTTC

v_gene: TRBV19
d_gene: .
abundance: .
j_gene: TRBJ2-2
CDR3aa: CASSITGIPGELFF
CDR3nt: TGTGCCAGTAGTATAACAGGGATACCCGGGGAGCTGTTTTTT

v_gene: TRBV12-3/TRBV12-4
d_gene: .
abundance: many
j_gene: TRBJ1-5
CDR3aa: CASSLESSGSNQPQHF
CDR3nt: TGTGCCAGCAGTTTAGAATCTTCGGGGAGCAATCAGCCCCAGCATTTT

v_gene: TRBV5-4
d_gene: TRBD1
abundance: .
j_gene: TRBJ2-1
CDR3aa: CASSFPGTGVYEQFF
CDR3nt: TGTGCCAGCAGCTTCCCCGGGACAGGGGTCTATGAGCAGTTCTTC

v_gene: TRBV9
d_gene: TRBD2
abundance: many
j_gene: TRBJ2-5
CDR3aa: CASSAGLARETQYF
CDR3nt: TGTGCCAGCAGCGCCGGACTAGCTCGAGAGACCCAGTACTTC

v_gene: TRBV12-5
d_gene: .
abundance: many
j_gene: TRBJ2-7
CDR3aa: CASGLAPTGSAEQYF
CDR3nt: TGTGCTAGTGGTTTGGCCCCCACAGGGTCGGCGGAGCAGTACTTC

v_gene: TRBV14
d_gene: .
abundance: few
j_gene: TRBJ1-1
CDR3aa: CASSQTQNTEAFF
CDR3nt: TGTGCCAGCAGCCAGACCCAGAACACTGAAGCTTTCTTT

v_gene: TRBV7-9
d_gene: .
abundance: few
j_gene: TRBJ1-4
CDR3aa: CASSLGPLEGEKLFF
CDR3nt: TGTGCCAGCAGCTTAGGGCCTCTCGAAGGTGAAAAACTGTTTTTT

v_gene: TRBV6-6
d_gene: TRBD2
abundance: few
j_gene: TRBJ2-5
CDR3aa: CASSYRSTSGGVETQYF
CDR3nt: TGTGCCAGCAGTTACCGCTCGACTAGCGGGGGTGTAGAGACCCAGTACTTC

v_gene: TRBV10-2
d_gene: .
abundance: few
j_gene: TRBJ1-6
CDR3aa: CASSEGGDSPLHF
CDR3nt: TGCGCCAGCAGTGAGGGTGGTGATTCACCCCTCCACTTT

v_gene: TRBV11-2
d_gene: .
abundance: .
j_gene: TRBJ1-1
CDR3aa: CASSLMGGDTEAFF
CDR3nt: TGTGCCAGCAGCTTAATGGGAGGGGACACTGAAGCTTTCTTT

v_gene: TRBV12-3/TRBV12-4
d_gene: .
abundance: few
j_gene: TRBJ1-5
CDR3aa: CASTSDLYSNQPQHF
CDR3nt: TGTGCCAGCACCTCGGACTTATATAGCAATCAGCCCCAGCATTTT

v_gene: TRBV12-3/TRBV12-4
d_gene: TRBD2
abundance: many
j_gene: TRBJ2-2
CDR3aa: CATPLSAGGFANTGELFF
CDR3nt: TGTGCCACCCCTCTTTCAGCGGGGGGATTCGCGAACACCGGGGAGCTGTTTTTT

v_gene: TRBV20-1
d_gene: .
abundance: .
j_gene: TRBJ2-3
CDR3aa: CSARTKAGGTDTQYF
CDR3nt: TGCAGTGCTAGAACAAAGGCGGGCGGCACAGATACGCAGTATTTT

v_gene: TRBV12-3/TRBV12-4
d_gene: TRBD1
abundance: many
j_gene: TRBJ1-5
CDR3aa: CASSGTGYMDQPQHF
CDR3nt: TGTGCCAGCAGTGGGACAGGGTATATGGATCAGCCCCAGCATTTT

v_gene: TRBV28
d_gene: TRBD1
abundance: many
j_gene: TRBJ2-3
CDR3aa: CASSPPDRARTDTQYF
CDR3nt: TGTGCCAGCAGTCCCCCCGACAGGGCACGCACAGATACGCAGTATTTT

v_gene: TRBV7-2
d_gene: TRBD1
abundance: .
j_gene: TRBJ1-4
CDR3aa: CASSQNRGPGEKLFF
CDR3nt: TGTGCCAGCAGCCAAAACAGGGGGCCTGGGGAAAAACTGTTTTTT

v_gene: TRBV9
d_gene: TRBD1
abundance: many
j_gene: TRBJ1-1
CDR3aa: CASSRETGGGTEAFF
CDR3nt: TGTGCCAGCAGCAGAGAGACAGGGGGCGGCACTGAAGCTTTCTTT

v_gene: TRBV20-1
d_gene: TRBD2
abundance: .
j_gene: TRBJ2-3
CDR3aa: CSAGAGGRSDTQYF
CDR3nt: TGCAGTGCAGGAGCGGGGGGGCGATCAGATACGCAGTATTTT

v_gene: TRBV7-3
d_gene: .
abundance: .
j_gene: TRBJ2-5
CDR3aa: CASSIKLAPGETQYF
CDR3nt: TGTGCCAGCAGCATAAAACTAGCACCGGGGGAGACCCAGTACTTC

v_gene: TRBV7-9
d_gene: TRBD1
abundance: .
j_gene: TRBJ2-7
CDR3aa: CASSPDRGLREQYF
CDR3nt: TGTGCCAGCAGCCCCGACAGGGGGCTAAGAGAGCAGTACTTC

v_gene: TRBV12-3/TRBV12-4
d_gene: .
abundance: .
j_gene: TRBJ2-1
CDR3aa: CASSLTLGDAYNEQFF
CDR3nt: TGTGCCAGCAGTTTAACATTGGGGGATGCCTACAATGAGCAGTTCTTC

v_gene: TRBV7-9
d_gene: .
abundance: many
j_gene: TRBJ1-1
CDR3aa: CASSSEVSVNTEAFF
CDR3nt: TGTGCCAGCAGCTCAGAGGTTTCAGTGAACACTGAAGCTTTCTTT

v_gene: TRBV5-1
d_gene: TRBD1
abundance: many
j_gene: TRBJ2-7
CDR3aa: CASSPGTGRYEQYF
CDR3nt: TGCGCCAGCAGCCCGGGGACAGGGAGGTACGAGCAGTACTTC

v_gene: TRBV12-3/TRBV12-4
d_gene: .
abundance: many
j_gene: TRBJ2-2
CDR3aa: CASSPGDTGELFF
CDR3nt: TGTGCCAGCAGCCCAGGGGACACCGGGGAGCTGTTTTTT

v_gene: TRBV20-1
d_gene: .
abundance: .
j_gene: TRBJ2-7
CDR3aa: CSARRRTTYEQYF
CDR3nt: TGCAGTGCTAGACGGCGGACCACCTACGAGCAGTACTTC

v_gene: TRBV14
d_gene: .
abundance: .
j_gene: TRBJ2-4
CDR3aa: CASSQEGHRDLAKNIQYF
CDR3nt: TGTGCCAGCAGCCAAGAGGGTCACAGGGACTTAGCCAAAAACATTCAGTACTTC

v_gene: TRBV11-2
d_gene: .
abundance: many
j_gene: TRBJ1-1
CDR3aa: CASSLAGLGSGAFF
CDR3nt: TGTGCCAGCAGCTTAGCTGGCCTAGGGTCGGGAGCTTTCTTT

v_gene: TRBV27
d_gene: TRBD1
abundance: few
j_gene: TRBJ2-4
CDR3aa: CASSLSNRGAKNIQYF
CDR3nt: TGTGCCAGCAGTTTATCCAACAGGGGGGCCAAAAACATTCAGTACTTC

v_gene: TRBV6-5
d_gene: .
abundance: many
j_gene: TRBJ1-6
CDR3aa: CASSLNRGSYNSPLHF
CDR3nt: TGTGCCAGCAGTTTAAACCGGGGATCCTATAATTCACCCCTCCACTTT

v_gene: TRBV29-1
d_gene: .
abundance: many
j_gene: TRBJ1-1
CDR3aa: CSVAGLLNTEAFF
CDR3nt: TGCAGCGTTGCGGGGCTACTTAACACTGAAGCTTTCTTT

v_gene: TRBV20-1
d_gene: .
abundance: many
j_gene: TRBJ1-5
CDR3aa: CSAAAGGAGPQHF
CDR3nt: TGCAGTGCCGCGGCGGGGGGGGCCGGGCCCCAGCATTTT

v_gene: TRBV2
d_gene: .
abundance: many
j_gene: TRBJ2-1
CDR3aa: CASKEGAFYNEQFF
CDR3nt: TGTGCCAGCAAGGAGGGGGCCTTTTACAATGAGCAGTTCTTC

v_gene: TRBV6-1
d_gene: .
abundance: .
j_gene: TRBJ1-5
CDR3aa: CASSPRDSSSNQPQHF
CDR3nt: TGTGCCAGCAGTCCCCGGGACTCCAGTAGCAATCAGCCCCAGCATTTT

v_gene: TRBV9
d_gene: TRBD1
abundance: many
j_gene: TRBJ1-1
CDR3aa: CASSARPGQGVMNTEAFF
CDR3nt: TGTGCCAGCAGCGCCCGACCGGGACAGGGGGTGATGAACACTGAAGCTTTCTTT

v_gene: TRBV7-3
d_gene: .
abundance: many
j_gene: TRBJ2-5
CDR3aa: CASSQPGSTQYF
CDR3nt: TGTGCCAGCAGTCAACCAGGGTCCACCCAGTACTTC